This is a list of T cell receptor beta chains from one sample in a study of cytomegalovirus exposure and HLA in healthy donors. TCRdb's table, derived via immunoSEQ multiplex PCR, lists solely in-frame clones and lacks some. The sample lists some 90,000 clones, 76% occurring once. The sequencing sample was made of PBMCs. These receptors were taken from a man between 35 and 55 years old in good health and CMV-seronegative. CDR3s include the opening cysteine and the closing phenylalanine or tryptophan. The D gene is left open where the match is weak. Clone size is shown for a subset of rows, as once, few, many or a class of expanded clone.

size,J,V,D,CDR3,DNA
NA,TRBJ2-1,TRBV11-2,NA,CASRSAVGEQFF,TGTGCCAGCAGAAGCGCTGTCGGTGAGCAGTTCTTC
NA,TRBJ2-7,TRBV18,TRBD1,CASSTDRGEQYF,TGTGCCAGCTCAACGGACAGGGGAGAGCAGTACTTC
NA,TRBJ2-3,TRBV14,NA,CASSPSDTQYF,TGTGCCAGCAGCCCCTCGGATACGCAGTATTTT
NA,TRBJ2-7,TRBV4-1,TRBD1,CASSQGKGGVEQYF,TGCGCCAGCAGCCAAGGAAAAGGGGGCGTCGAGCAGTACTTC
once,TRBJ2-7,TRBV6-1,TRBD2,CASSDRTSGDYEQYF,TGTGCCAGCAGTGATCGGACTAGCGGGGACTACGAGCAGTACTTC
NA,TRBJ1-6,TRBV19,TRBD1,CASSIDHGKGGFGSPLHF,TGTGCCAGTAGTATAGATCACGGGAAAGGGGGCTTTGGATCACCCCTCCACTTT
few,TRBJ2-2,TRBV6-4,TRBD1,CASSPGQDTGELFF,TGTGCCAGCAGTCCCGGACAGGACACCGGGGAGCTGTTTTTT
once,TRBJ2-2,TRBV10-3,NA,CAISATGELFF,TGTGCCATCAGTGCGACCGGGGAGCTGTTTTTT
NA,TRBJ1-6,TRBV4-2,TRBD1,CASTLFSIDRDSDSPLHF,TGTGCCAGCACGTTGTTCTCGATAGACAGGGATTCGGATTCACCCCTCCACTTT
NA,TRBJ1-2,TRBV7-3,TRBD1,CASSDRTGGSGYTF,TGTGCCAGCAGCGACAGGACAGGGGGCTCTGGCTACACCTTC
NA,TRBJ1-2,TRBV6-5,NA,CASSSEGVYGYTF,TGTGCCAGCAGTTCCGAAGGGGTCTATGGCTACACCTTC
few,TRBJ2-1,TRBV11-3,NA,CASSSTQRDEQFF,TGTGCCAGCAGCTCCACACAGCGGGATGAGCAGTTCTTC
NA,TRBJ2-5,TRBV27,TRBD1,CASRLVGRGFQETQYF,TGTGCCAGCCGCCTCGTCGGCAGGGGGTTCCAAGAGACCCAGTACTTC
NA,TRBJ1-2,TRBV4-3,NA,CASSQVVRGYNGYTF,TGCGCCAGCAGCCAAGTGGTCAGGGGCTATAATGGCTACACCTTC
NA,TRBJ2-7,TRBV5-1,TRBD1,CASSLGTDYEQYF,TGCGCCAGCAGCTTAGGGACAGACTACGAGCAGTACTTC
NA,TRBJ1-2,TRBV4-3,NA,CASSQDITAYGYTF,TGCGCCAGCAGCCAAGATATAACAGCCTATGGCTACACCTTC
NA,TRBJ2-2,TRBV4-3,TRBD2,CASSQDLLAGNLGTGELFF,TGCGCCAGCAGCCAAGATCTACTAGCGGGGAATTTGGGGACCGGGGAGCTGTTTTTT
NA,TRBJ2-2,TRBV27,NA,CASSLASSGELFF,TGTGCCAGCAGTTTGGCTAGCTCCGGGGAGCTGTTTTTT
few,TRBJ2-5,TRBV2,NA,CASTERMGTQYF,TGTGCCAGCACTGAGCGGATGGGGACCCAGTACTTC
few,TRBJ2-7,TRBV9,NA,CASSVGPEPCEQYF,TGTGCCAGCAGCGTAGGCCCCGAGCCCTGCGAGCAGTACTTC
NA,TRBJ2-1,TRBV5-1,TRBD2,CASSLAVAGKGDEQFF,TGCGCCAGCAGCTTGGCTGTAGCGGGGAAGGGCGATGAGCAGTTCTTC
NA,TRBJ2-2,TRBV2,NA,CASSTENTGELFF,TGTGCCAGCAGTACAGAGAACACCGGGGAGCTGTTTTTT
NA,TRBJ1-1,TRBV21-1,NA,CASSPKAGAEHSRNTEAFF,TGTGCCAGCAGCCCCAAAGCTGGGGCAGAACACTCGCGGAACACTGAAGCTTTCTTT
NA,TRBJ2-7,TRBV21-1,NA,CASRKMEGQSPSTALYEQYF,TGTGCCAGCAGAAAAATGGAAGGACAGAGCCCGTCTACGGCTCTATACGAGCAGTACTTC
NA,TRBJ2-5,TRBV5-1,TRBD1,CASSTGQTFETQYF,TGCGCCAGCAGCACGGGACAGACCTTTGAGACCCAGTACTTC
NA,TRBJ2-3,TRBV6-4,NA,CASSDSARSDTQYF,TGTGCCAGCAGTGACTCGGCTAGATCAGATACGCAGTATTTT
NA,TRBJ2-6,TRBV10-2,NA,CASSVGEAGASVLTF,TGCGCCAGCAGTGTCGGGGAGGCCGGGGCCAGCGTCCTGACTTTC
NA,TRBJ1-2,TRBV21-1,NA,CASSKGRGGDYGYTF,TGTGCCAGCAGCAAGGGACGGGGAGGGGACTATGGCTACACCTTC
NA,TRBJ1-6,TRBV28,NA,CASSFYGGSNSPLHF,TGTGCCAGCAGTTTCTACGGCGGGAGTAATTCACCCCTCCACTTT
NA,TRBJ2-1,TRBV6-1,NA,CASSLLMSSYNEQFF,TGCGCCAGCAGTCTTCTAATGTCCTCCTACAATGAGCAGTTCTTC
NA,TRBJ1-1,TRBV30,NA,CAWSIYYTEAFF,TGTGCCTGGAGTATATATTACACTGAAGCTTTCTTT
NA,TRBJ2-3,TRBV5-6,TRBD2,CAGTSGGLTDTQYF,TGTGCCGGAACTAGCGGGGGGTTAACAGATACGCAGTATTTT
NA,TRBJ2-7,TRBV5-4,TRBD1,CASSGQGYEQYF,TGTGCCAGCAGCGGACAGGGATACGAGCAGTACTTC
once,TRBJ2-3,TRBV10-3,NA,CAISDGTDTQYF,TGTGCCATCAGTGACGGCACAGATACGCAGTATTTT
NA,TRBJ2-7,TRBV4-3,TRBD2,CASSQDRTSGDSYEQYF,TGCGCCAGCAGCCAAGATCGGACTAGCGGGGACTCCTACGAGCAGTACTTC
NA,TRBJ2-7,TRBV5-4,NA,CASSLAKASYEQYF,TGTGCCAGCAGCTTGGCCAAAGCCTCCTACGAGCAGTACTTC
NA,TRBJ1-3,TRBV7-3,NA,CASSLRGGNTIYF,TGTGCCAGCAGCTTACGAGGAGGAAACACCATATATTTT
few,TRBJ2-7,TRBV5-8,TRBD1,CASSPPDRGHSYEQYF,TGTGCCAGCAGCCCGCCGGACAGGGGGCATTCCTACGAGCAGTACTTC
NA,TRBJ1-1,TRBV2,NA,CASSEVAMNTEAFF,TGTGCCAGCAGTGAAGTGGCCATGAACACTGAAGCTTTCTTT
NA,TRBJ1-1,TRBV4-1,NA,CAAGEAEAFF,TGCGCCGCTGGGGAGGCTGAAGCTTTCTTT
NA,TRBJ2-7,TRBV6-5,NA,CASSYSGSEQYF,TGTGCCAGCAGTTACTCGGGCAGCGAGCAGTACTTC
NA,TRBJ1-1,TRBV19,NA,CATSGQTLEAFF,TGTGCCACAAGCGGACAGACTCTTGAAGCTTTCTTT
NA,TRBJ2-7,TRBV29-1,TRBD2,CSVLSGGAYGQYF,TGCAGCGTCCTTAGCGGGGGGGCCTACGGGCAGTACTTC
NA,TRBJ1-1,TRBV7-9,TRBD1,CASSWDRETEASF,TGTGCCAGCAGCTGGGACAGGGAGACTGAAGCTTCCTTT
NA,TRBJ2-6,TRBV28,NA,CASSLSGGYTGANVLTF,TGTGCCAGCAGTTTAAGTGGGGGGTACACTGGGGCCAACGTCCTGACTTTC
NA,TRBJ1-4,TRBV15,NA,CATRWGGLEKLFF,TGTGCCACCAGGTGGGGCGGCCTTGAAAAACTGTTTTTT
NA,TRBJ2-2,TRBV5-6,TRBD1,CASSLDRGFDTGELFF,TGTGCCAGCAGCTTGGACAGGGGTTTTGACACCGGGGAGCTGTTTTTT
NA,TRBJ2-4,TRBV28,TRBD2,CASSFGGGGNIQYF,TGTGCCAGCAGTTTCGGGGGGGGAGGGAACATTCAGTACTTC
once,TRBJ1-5,TRBV5-8,NA,CASSPAHNGGSNQPQHF,TGTGCCAGCAGCCCAGCCCATAATGGGGGCAGCAATCAGCCCCAGCATTTT
NA,TRBJ1-4,TRBV7-2,NA,CASSLPQGTNEKLFF,TGTGCCAGCAGCCTCCCTCAGGGAACTAATGAAAAACTGTTTTTT
NA,TRBJ2-2,TRBV19,NA,CASSIRGYTGELFF,TGTGCCAGTAGTATAAGGGGATACACCGGGGAGCTGTTTTTT
NA,TRBJ1-2,TRBV5-6,NA,CASSQKPGGYTF,TGTGCCAGCAGCCAAAAACCGGGTGGCTACACCTTC
once,TRBJ1-3,TRBV9,NA,CASSLRGGNTIYF,TGTGCCAGCAGCCTCCGGGGAGGAAACACCATATATTTT
NA,TRBJ2-7,TRBV19,TRBD1,CATLPGTGLNEQYF,TGTGCCACGCTCCCCGGGACAGGGCTAAACGAGCAGTACTTC
NA,TRBJ2-7,TRBV27,TRBD1,CASSRILGQGIYEQYF,TGTGCCAGCAGTCGTATTTTGGGACAGGGGATCTACGAGCAGTACTTC
few,TRBJ1-2,TRBV28,TRBD1,CASSSSGTGPGYTF,TGTGCCAGCAGTTCGTCCGGGACAGGCCCCGGCTACACCTTC
few,TRBJ2-2,TRBV5-8,NA,CASSFQERELFF,TGTGCCAGCAGCTTTCAGGAAAGGGAGCTGTTTTTT
NA,TRBJ2-7,TRBV5-6,NA,CASSYRVLYEQYF,TGTGCCAGCAGCTACAGGGTCCTGTACGAGCAGTACTTC
NA,TRBJ1-1,TRBV30,TRBD1,CAWQTGVGTEAFF,TGTGCCTGGCAGACAGGGGTCGGGACTGAAGCTTTCTTT
NA,TRBJ2-2,TRBV5-1,TRBD1,CASSLEGQGAVGELFF,TGCGCCAGCAGCTTGGAAGGACAGGGGGCCGTCGGGGAGCTGTTTTTT